The rows below give T cell receptor beta chains drawn from one sample of a study of graft-versus-host responses after intestinal transplantation. Repertoires were generated with immunoSEQ multiplex PCR, while TCRdb's copy carries only in-frame clones and drops some. The sample contains more than 75,000 clones, approximately 90% of which appear only once. Their cognate antigens are unknown. This specimen consisted of unstimulated CD4+ T cells sorted from spleen or lymph node cells, obtained before transplant. The receptor source for this set is a human donor who was the organ donor for an intestinal transplant. CDR3s include the opening cysteine and the closing phenylalanine or tryptophan. Fields, in order: D gene, V gene, J gene, clone size, CDR3 protein, CDR3 DNA. A D gene is named only where the DNA matches it firmly. The listing skips clone size in some rows; elsewhere it reads once, few, many or a size class.

D: .; V: TRBV6-7; J: TRBJ1-1; size: .; CDR3: CASSYLKNTEAFF; DNA: TGTGCCAGCAGTTACCTAAAGAACACTGAAGCTTTCTTT
D: TRBD2; V: TRBV9; J: TRBJ2-1; size: .; CDR3: CASSVEGGLAWRNEQFF; DNA: TGTGCCAGCAGCGTAGAGGGGGGACTAGCTTGGCGCAATGAGCAGTTCTTC
D: TRBD1; V: TRBV4-1; J: TRBJ2-7; size: .; CDR3: CASSQDLPTGTYEQYF; DNA: TGCGCCAGCAGCCAAGATCTCCCGACAGGGACCTACGAGCAGTACTTC
D: TRBD2; V: TRBV2; J: TRBJ2-1; size: few; CDR3: CASSSGLEFFGEQFF; DNA: TGTGCCAGCTCATCGGGACTAGAGTTCTTTGGTGAGCAGTTCTTC
D: TRBD1; V: TRBV6-1; J: TRBJ1-5; size: few; CDR3: CASSATGDQPQHF; DNA: TGTGCCAGCAGTGCGACAGGGGATCAGCCCCAGCATTTT
D: TRBD1; V: TRBV30; J: TRBJ2-7; size: once; CDR3: CAWSLTGTGKLEQYF; DNA: TGTGCCTGGAGCTTAACCGGGACAGGTAAACTCGAGCAGTACTTC
D: .; V: TRBV13; J: TRBJ1-2; size: .; CDR3: CASSLDSRTAGGGYTF; DNA: TGTGCCAGCAGCTTAGATTCGCGGACCGCGGGAGGTGGCTACACCTTC
D: TRBD1; V: TRBV30; J: TRBJ2-7; size: .; CDR3: CAWSVDRAPYEQYF; DNA: TGTGCCTGGAGTGTCGACAGGGCCCCCTACGAGCAGTACTTC
D: TRBD1; V: TRBV28; J: TRBJ1-5; size: .; CDR3: CASSLDRVLNQPQHF; DNA: TGTGCCAGCAGCCTCGACAGGGTTTTGAATCAGCCCCAGCATTTT
D: TRBD1; V: TRBV11-3; J: TRBJ1-6; size: .; CDR3: CASRETPGQHNSPLHF; DNA: TGTGCCAGCAGAGAAACCCCGGGACAGCATAATTCACCCCTCCACTTT
D: TRBD1; V: TRBV27; J: TRBJ2-1; size: .; CDR3: CASSRGRPYNEQFF; DNA: TGTGCCAGTTCTAGGGGGCGTCCCTACAATGAGCAGTTCTTC
D: .; V: TRBV14; J: TRBJ2-3; size: once; CDR3: CASSQVLWAGTDTQYF; DNA: TGTGCCAGCAGCCAAGTTCTATGGGCGGGAACAGATACGCAGTATTTT
D: TRBD2; V: TRBV2; J: TRBJ2-5; size: once; CDR3: CASSSMASGRDF; DNA: TGTGCCAGCAGCTCGATGGCTAGCGGGAGGGACTTC
D: TRBD2; V: TRBV5-1; J: TRBJ2-3; size: .; CDR3: CASSLELAGAGADTQYF; DNA: TGCGCCAGCAGCTTGGAACTAGCGGGAGCGGGCGCAGATACGCAGTATTTT
D: .; V: TRBV30; J: TRBJ1-3; size: .; CDR3: CAWSVQISGNTIYF; DNA: TGTGCCTGGAGTGTACAGATCTCTGGAAACACCATATATTTT
D: TRBD2; V: TRBV19; J: TRBJ2-5; size: .; CDR3: CASSIVLAGGKETQYF; DNA: TGTGCCAGTAGTATAGTCCTAGCGGGGGGAAAAGAGACCCAGTACTTC
D: .; V: TRBV7-9; J: TRBJ1-1; size: .; CDR3: CASSFTSVNTEAFF; DNA: TGTGCCAGCAGCTTTACCTCAGTGAACACTGAAGCTTTCTTT
D: .; V: TRBV6-1; J: TRBJ2-1; size: .; CDR3: CASSPQGSLPNEQFF; DNA: TGTGCCAGCAGTCCCCAGGGTAGTCTGCCCAATGAGCAGTTCTTC
D: .; V: TRBV7-9; J: TRBJ1-2; size: .; CDR3: CASGGGGTDYGYTF; DNA: TGTGCCAGCGGGGGTGGAGGGACCGACTATGGCTACACCTTC
D: .; V: TRBV30; J: TRBJ1-2; size: few; CDR3: CAWSDSLYGYTF; DNA: TGTGCCTGGAGCGACTCGCTCTATGGCTACACCTTC
D: TRBD2; V: TRBV5-1; J: TRBJ2-1; size: .; CDR3: CASSLAGAGTSGRSSYNEQFF; DNA: TGCGCCAGCAGCTTGGCCGGAGCCGGGACTAGCGGGAGAAGCTCCTACAATGAGCAGTTCTTC
D: .; V: TRBV12-1; J: TRBJ2-6; size: .; CDR3: CASSAFYVRTKSGQRPDF; DNA: TGTGCCAGCAGCGCGTTCTATGTAAGGACAAAGTCGGGCCAACGTCCTGACTTC
D: TRBD2; V: TRBV7-6; J: TRBJ2-2; size: once; CDR3: CASSRNAPGAGIYTGELFF; DNA: TGTGCCAGCAGCCGAAATGCCCCCGGAGCGGGAATATATACCGGGGAGCTGTTTTTT
D: .; V: TRBV30; J: TRBJ1-5; size: few; CDR3: CAWSVSGNQPQHF; DNA: TGTGCCTGGAGTGTAAGCGGAAATCAGCCCCAGCATTTT
D: .; V: TRBV18; J: TRBJ1-4; size: once; CDR3: CASSTSATNEKLFF; DNA: TGTGCCAGCTCAACGTCGGCAACTAATGAAAAACTGTTTTTT